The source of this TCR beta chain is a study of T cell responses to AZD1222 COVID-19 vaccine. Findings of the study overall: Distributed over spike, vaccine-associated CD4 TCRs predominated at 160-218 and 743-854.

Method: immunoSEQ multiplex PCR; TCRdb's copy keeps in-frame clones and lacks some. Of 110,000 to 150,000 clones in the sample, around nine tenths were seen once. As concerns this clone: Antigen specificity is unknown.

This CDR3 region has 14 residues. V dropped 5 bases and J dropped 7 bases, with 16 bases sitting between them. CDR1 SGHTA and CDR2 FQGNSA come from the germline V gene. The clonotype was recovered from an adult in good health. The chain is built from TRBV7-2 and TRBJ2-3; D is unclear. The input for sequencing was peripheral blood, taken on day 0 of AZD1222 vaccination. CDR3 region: CASSPFVWTHTQYF. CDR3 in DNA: TGTGCCAGCAGCCCTTTTGTCTGGACGCATACGCAGTATTTT.